A selection of T cell receptor beta chains follows, all from one sample in a study of cytomegalovirus exposure and HLA in healthy donors. Profiling relied on immunoSEQ multiplex PCR, and the TCRdb table lists in-frame clones only, not all of them. The repertoire has over 200,000 clones, roughly 79% of them found once; the top ten carry roughly 0.58%. The specimen was PBMCs. The receptor set was obtained from a woman in her forties in good health and CMV-seronegative. CDR3s include the opening cysteine and the closing phenylalanine or tryptophan. The D gene is left open where the match is weak. The size of a clone is reported for some rows only, either as once, few or many, or as a class for expanded clones.

>-|TRBV15|TRBJ2-2|-
CATRGVLARNTGELFF
TGTGCCACCAGAGGGGTCCTAGCGAGGAACACCGGGGAGCTGTTTTTT
>-|TRBV6-6|TRBJ2-1|TRBD2
CASSTSGGALNEQFF
TGTGCCAGCAGTACAAGCGGGGGGGCGCTCAATGAGCAGTTCTTC
>once|TRBV30|TRBJ2-2|TRBD1
CAWKGQTNTGELFF
TGTGCCTGGAAGGGACAGACGAACACCGGGGAGCTGTTTTTT
>-|TRBV7-9|TRBJ2-2|-
CAHTSPGINTGELFF
TGTGCCCATACGAGCCCGGGAATTAACACCGGGGAGCTGTTTTTT
>-|TRBV2|TRBJ1-2|-
CASSPGTGSNYGYTF
TGTGCCAGCAGCCCTGGGACCGGGAGTAACTATGGCTACACCTTC
>-|TRBV6-6|TRBJ2-7|TRBD1
CASNPGTGYYEQYF
TGTGCCAGCAACCCCGGGACAGGGTACTACGAGCAGTACTTC
>-|TRBV6-1|TRBJ1-5|-
CASSDHRTLADQPQHF
TGTGCCAGCAGTGACCACCGAACCCTGGCGGATCAGCCCCAGCATTTT
>once|TRBV23-1|TRBJ1-6|TRBD1
CASSERDSYNSPLHF
TGCGCCAGCAGTGAACGGGACAGCTATAATTCACCCCTCCACTTT
>-|TRBV2|TRBJ1-1|-
CASLRRNTEAFF
TGTGCCAGCTTGAGGCGTAACACTGAAGCTTTCTTT
>-|TRBV6-5|TRBJ2-4|TRBD1
CASTDGTGGNIQYF
TGTGCCAGCACCGACGGGACAGGGGGTAACATTCAGTACTTC
>-|TRBV19|TRBJ1-5|TRBD1
CASSGPGQGVVSQHF
TGTGCCAGTAGTGGTCCGGGACAGGGGGTTGTTTCCCAGCATTTT
>-|TRBV6-5|TRBJ2-7|TRBD2
CASSSNGGATYEQYF
TGTGCCAGCAGTTCAAACGGGGGGGCGACCTACGAGCAGTACTTC
>once|TRBV5-5|TRBJ2-7|TRBD1
CASSPGQGNYEQYF
TGTGCCAGCAGCCCGGGACAGGGGAACTACGAGCAGTACTTC
>-|TRBV27|TRBJ1-2|TRBD1
CASRTDRDVYYGYTF
TGTGCCAGCAGGACTGACAGGGACGTATACTATGGCTACACCTTC
>-|TRBV5-6|TRBJ2-5|-
CASSLPSTGRETQYF
TGTGCCAGCAGCTTGCCATCTACAGGGCGTGAGACCCAGTACTTC
>-|TRBV6-1|TRBJ2-2|TRBD2
CASSKSGADTGELFF
TGTGCCAGCAGCAAAAGCGGGGCGGACACCGGGGAGCTGTTTTTT
>-|TRBV7-9|TRBJ1-5|TRBD1
CASSLDRADQPQHF
TGTGCCAGCAGCTTGGACAGGGCTGATCAGCCCCAGCATTTT
>-|TRBV19|TRBJ1-1|-
CASSTGGITEAFF
TGTGCCAGTAGTACTGGGGGGATCACTGAAGCTTTCTTT
>-|TRBV7-6|TRBJ1-5|TRBD1
CASSLAPGGNQPQHF
TGTGCCAGCAGCTTAGCTCCAGGGGGAAATCAGCCCCAGCATTTT
>once|TRBV18|TRBJ1-4|TRBD1
CASSRDRSEKLFF
TGTGCCAGCTCACGGGACAGGAGTGAAAAACTGTTTTTT
>-|TRBV30|TRBJ1-5|TRBD1
CAWSKPTGRSNQPQHF
TGTGCCTGGAGCAAACCGACAGGGAGGAGCAATCAGCCCCAGCATTTT
>-|TRBV6-6|TRBJ1-2|TRBD1
CAVDRGHGYTF
TGTGCCGTAGACAGGGGGCACGGCTACACCTTC
>-|TRBV6-5|TRBJ1-1|-
CASSFSENTEAFF
TGTGCCAGCAGTTTTTCAGAGAACACTGAAGCTTTCTTT
>-|TRBV7-7|TRBJ1-4|TRBD1
CASSSGTGGLVGPEKLFF
TGTGCTAGCAGCTCCGGGACAGGGGGTTTGGTTGGCCCCGAAAAACTGTTTTTT
>-|TRBV5-1|TRBJ2-5|-
CASSPDWTETQYF
TGCGCCAGCAGTCCCGACTGGACTGAGACCCAGTACTTC
>-|TRBV28|TRBJ1-5|-
CASSLVRGFGQPQHF
TGTGCCAGCAGTTTGGTCAGGGGTTTTGGTCAGCCCCAGCATTTT
>once|TRBV6-1|TRBJ1-1|-
CASSEGQHVQLLNTEAFF
TGTGCCAGCAGTGAAGGACAACACGTACAACTCCTAAACACTGAAGCTTTCTTT
>-|TRBV5-1|TRBJ2-1|TRBD2
CASSGGTSGGSYNEQFF
TGCGCCAGCAGTGGCGGGACTAGCGGGGGATCCTACAATGAGCAGTTCTTC
>once|TRBV30|TRBJ1-3|-
CAWEVSSGNTIYF
TGTGCCTGGGAGGTGAGCTCTGGAAACACCATATATTTT
>-|TRBV10-3|TRBJ2-7|TRBD1
CAISEQGVIDEQYF
TGTGCCATCAGTGAACAGGGGGTCATCGACGAGCAGTACTTC
>few|TRBV19|TRBJ1-6|-
CASSMTDYNSPLHF
TGTGCCAGTAGTATGACAGACTATAATTCACCCCTCCACTTT
>-|TRBV28|TRBJ1-5|TRBD1
CASSGWTGTFGNQPQHF
TGTGCCAGCAGTGGCTGGACAGGGACCTTTGGCAATCAGCCCCAGCATTTT
>-|TRBV7-8|TRBJ2-3|-
CASSLIWGSTDTQYF
TGTGCCAGCAGTCTTATATGGGGCAGCACAGATACGCAGTATTTT
>few|TRBV5-8|TRBJ2-2|TRBD1
CASSLVAGGIGELFF
TGTGCCAGCAGCTTGGTGGCAGGGGGTATCGGGGAGCTGTTTTTT
>-|TRBV29-1|TRBJ1-1|TRBD1
CSGTGQVAGAFF
TGCAGCGGGACGGGACAGGTGGCGGGGGCTTTCTTT
>-|TRBV11-3|TRBJ1-1|-
CASSSHTLLNTEAFF
TGTGCCAGCAGCTCACACACCCTTCTGAACACTGAAGCTTTCTTT
>once|TRBV5-1|TRBJ1-2|TRBD1
CASSLGQGSYGYTF
TGCGCCAGCAGCCTGGGACAGGGATCCTATGGCTACACCTTC
>-|TRBV2|TRBJ2-7|TRBD2
CASIAGGSYEQYF
TGTGCCAGCATAGCGGGGGGCTCCTACGAGCAGTACTTC
>once|TRBV9|TRBJ2-7|TRBD1
CASSPRDSSYEQYF
TGTGCCAGCAGCCCGAGGGACAGCTCGTACGAGCAGTACTTC
>-|TRBV7-6|TRBJ1-4|-
CASSLGGTANEKLFF
TGTGCCAGCAGCTTGGGCGGGACGGCTAATGAAAAACTGTTTTTT
>-|TRBV11-2|TRBJ2-7|-
CASSLLSFWQYF
TGTGCCAGCAGCTTACTGAGTTTTTGGCAGTACTTC
>-|TRBV2|TRBJ2-7|TRBD2
CASSEGASGAFYEQYF
TGTGCCAGCAGTGAAGGTGCTAGCGGGGCCTTCTACGAGCAGTACTTC
>-|TRBV28|TRBJ1-1|-
CASRPSLNTEAFF
TGTGCCAGCCGTCCCTCTTTGAACACTGAAGCTTTCTTT
>-|TRBV5-1|TRBJ1-6|TRBD1
CASSLTGQDRSPLHF
TGCGCCAGCAGCTTGACGGGACAGGACCGTTCACCCCTCCACTTT
>few|TRBV5-6|TRBJ1-2|-
CASSFDRDGGYTF
TGTGCCAGCAGCTTCGACCGAGACGGGGGCTACACCTTC
>-|TRBV19|TRBJ2-5|-
CASSIAGSGTQYF
TGTGCCAGTAGTATAGCAGGGTCCGGGACCCAGTACTTC
>-|TRBV7-9|TRBJ2-1|TRBD2
CASSASGGAGNEQFF
TGTGCCAGCAGCGCCAGCGGGGGGGCGGGCAATGAGCAGTTCTTC
>few|TRBV28|TRBJ1-5|-
CASSLGPLGNQPQHF
TGTGCCAGCAGTTTAGGCCCTCTCGGCAATCAGCCCCAGCATTTT
>-|TRBV28|TRBJ1-2|TRBD1
CASTPPTGTGHGYTF
TGTGCCAGCACCCCTCCGACCGGGACAGGTCATGGCTACACCTTC
>few|TRBV4-1|TRBJ2-1|TRBD1
CASSQVGTVSDEQFF
TGCGCCAGCAGCCAAGTCGGGACAGTAAGCGATGAGCAGTTCTTC